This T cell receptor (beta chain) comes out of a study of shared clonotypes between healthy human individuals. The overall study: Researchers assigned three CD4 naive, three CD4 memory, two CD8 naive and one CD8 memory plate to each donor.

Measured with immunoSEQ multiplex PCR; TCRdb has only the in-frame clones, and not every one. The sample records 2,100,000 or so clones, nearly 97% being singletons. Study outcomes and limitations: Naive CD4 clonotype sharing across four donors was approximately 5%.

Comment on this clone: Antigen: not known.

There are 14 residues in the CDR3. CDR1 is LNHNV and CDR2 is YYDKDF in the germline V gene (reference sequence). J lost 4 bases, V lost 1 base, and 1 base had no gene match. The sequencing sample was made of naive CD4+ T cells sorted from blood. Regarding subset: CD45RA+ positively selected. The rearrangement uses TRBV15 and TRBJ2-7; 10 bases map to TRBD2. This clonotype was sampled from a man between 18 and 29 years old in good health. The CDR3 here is CATSRGAGGYEQYF. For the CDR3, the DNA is TGTGCCACCAGCAGAGGAGCGGGAGGGTACGAGCAGTACTTC.